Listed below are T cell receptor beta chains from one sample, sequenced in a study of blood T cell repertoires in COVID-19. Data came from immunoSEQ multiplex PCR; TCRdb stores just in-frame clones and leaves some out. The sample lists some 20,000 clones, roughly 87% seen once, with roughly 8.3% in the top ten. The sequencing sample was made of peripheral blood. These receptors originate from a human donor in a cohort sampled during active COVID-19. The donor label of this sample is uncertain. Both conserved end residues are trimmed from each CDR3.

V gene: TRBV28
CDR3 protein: ASSSSAEGNTIY

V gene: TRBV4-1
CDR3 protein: ASSQDSGGGNQPQH

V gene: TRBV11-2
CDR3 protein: ASSNVGQGIGETQY

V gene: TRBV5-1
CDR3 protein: ASSFLAGVDNEQF

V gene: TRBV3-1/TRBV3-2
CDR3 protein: ASSPWDSITEAF

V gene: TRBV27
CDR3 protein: ASRSRQGFGYGYT

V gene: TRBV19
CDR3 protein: ASTPTGLRRNQPQH

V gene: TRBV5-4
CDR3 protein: ASSLVGDANSPLH

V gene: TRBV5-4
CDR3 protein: ASSRGDRGTISGYT

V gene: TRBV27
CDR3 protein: ASSLTTSGRARTYEQY

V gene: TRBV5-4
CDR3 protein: ASSLAQNYGYT

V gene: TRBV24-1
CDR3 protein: ATSVPGAGYT

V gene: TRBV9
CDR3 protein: ASSVGRASYEQY

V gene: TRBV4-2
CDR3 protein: ASSQESLLAGGRDDEQF

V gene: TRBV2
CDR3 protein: ASSEGRRKAF

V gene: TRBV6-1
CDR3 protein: ASSETGFSSVEAF

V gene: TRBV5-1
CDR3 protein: ASSLTEDSPLH

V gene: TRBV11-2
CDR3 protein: ASSSGTASYEQY

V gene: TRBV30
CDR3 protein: AWSTSGTDTQY

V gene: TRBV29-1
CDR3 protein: SVERGLQETQY

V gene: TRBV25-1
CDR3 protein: ASSKQVLQETQY

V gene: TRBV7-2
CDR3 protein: ASSLGNRQSEQY

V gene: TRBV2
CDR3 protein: ASSASGLAGVVQY

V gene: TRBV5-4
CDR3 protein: ASSPRRTSAGDNEQF

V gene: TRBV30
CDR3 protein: AWRWAGEGTGELF

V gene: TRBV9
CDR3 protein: ASSVDGTSGNTIY

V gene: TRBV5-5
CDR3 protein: ASSLTGDLNTEAF

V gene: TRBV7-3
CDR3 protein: ASSLTGQGAEAF

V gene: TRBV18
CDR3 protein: ASSRGDSPNEKLF

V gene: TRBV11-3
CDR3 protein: ASSGTGNEKLF

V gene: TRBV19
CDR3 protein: ATRTGNQPQH

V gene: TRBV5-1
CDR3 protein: ASSYLGLAGGVYQETQY

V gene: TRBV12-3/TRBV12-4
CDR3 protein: ASSSGESQPQH

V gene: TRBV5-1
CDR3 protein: ASSLLRGSEQF

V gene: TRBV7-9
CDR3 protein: ASSSRQGLGAF

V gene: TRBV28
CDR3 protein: ASSSVGTDTQY

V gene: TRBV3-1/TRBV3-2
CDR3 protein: ASSLGTSGDTDTQY

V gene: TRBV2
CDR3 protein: ASTRQGKNTEAF

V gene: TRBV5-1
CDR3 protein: ASSPGTGDYGYT

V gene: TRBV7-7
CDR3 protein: ASSRDRGHEQY

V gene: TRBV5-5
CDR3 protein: ASSRGENQPQH

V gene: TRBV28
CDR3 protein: ASSPGVAASTDTQY

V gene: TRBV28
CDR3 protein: ASSPRGSGNNEQF

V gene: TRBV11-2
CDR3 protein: ASSLGTGTNTGELF

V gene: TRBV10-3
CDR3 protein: AIMAAGTSGTGQGNEQF

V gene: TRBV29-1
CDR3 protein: SARNDWGSGETQY

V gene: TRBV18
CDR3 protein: ASSQGYSNQPQH

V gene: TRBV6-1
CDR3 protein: ASSDAPTETQY

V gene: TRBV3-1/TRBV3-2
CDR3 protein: ASSQVSGTSGRASDTQY

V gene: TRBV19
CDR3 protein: ASKPGQLNYGYT

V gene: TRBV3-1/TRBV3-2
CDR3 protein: ASKASGMSDEQF

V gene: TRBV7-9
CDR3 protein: ASSSTAGEGSPLH

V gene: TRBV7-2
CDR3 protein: ASSLFGTGDSPLH

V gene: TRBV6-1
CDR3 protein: ASSEPDQPQH

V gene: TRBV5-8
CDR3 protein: ASSLVGGIQY